Described below is a single TCR beta chain sequence and its context. The antigen is not known. The authors ran a second PCR of 7 to 11 cycles using a sample-barcoded 5' primer and a J-beta primer mix. Via MiXCR, TCRdb re-called the 5' RACE reads, giving one row per CDR3 protein. The sample lists around 1,100,000 distinct CDR3 sequences; approximately 38% were seen once. The sample originates from a study of blood T cells in healthy people across ages. Findings and caveats of the study: It was not known whether donors were CMV positive (a possible confounder of expanded clonotype changes).

The CDR3 covers 15 residues. The germline gives CDR1 SGHNT, CDR2 YENEEA. The V end lost 5 bases, the J end lost 4 bases, and 16 bases lay between the germline ends. Healthy Caucasians from Russia aged roughly 6 to 90 served as donors. The chain uses TRBV11-3 and TRBJ2-3; maybe TRBD2 (6 bases). Sequencing used blood. This sequence originates from a man between 18 and 29 years old in good health. The CDR3 nucleotides are TGTGCCAGCAGCCATAGCGGTGACGCCGCAGATACGCAGTATTTT. Amino acids: CASSHSGDAADTQYF.